Listed below are T cell receptor beta chains from one sample, sequenced in a study of CD8+ T cells in alopecia areata. The assay was immunoSEQ multiplex PCR, and TCRdb's table has in-frame clones only and misses some. This table holds roughly 200,000 clones, around two fifths found once. The sequenced sample was CD4+ T cells sorted from blood, obtained between weeks 30 and 35, from a patient treated with tofacitinib. The receptors shown here come from a human donor with alopecia areata. The conserved cysteine and the conserved F or W are not part of the CDR3 here. Fields, in order: D gene, V gene, J gene, CDR3 protein. The D gene is left open where the match is weak.

TRBD2	TRBV27	TRBJ2-1	ASSPRLFAGGNEQF
TRBD2	TRBV6-1	TRBJ2-7	ASSSTSGTYEQY
TRBD1	TRBV19	TRBJ1-5	ASSLDTNPRGYQPQH
NA	TRBV5-4	TRBJ2-7	ASSLAPTGPQY
TRBD1	TRBV30	TRBJ2-1	AWSVPPGTGEGNEQF
NA	TRBV2	TRBJ2-3	ASSEVSSDRQY
TRBD2	TRBV7-8	TRBJ2-7	ASSLAAGDHSEQY
NA	TRBV7-9	TRBJ2-7	ASSSPQRVGYEQY
NA	TRBV30	TRBJ1-1	AWSRGFTEAF
NA	TRBV15	TRBJ2-7	ATSIALGISYEQY
NA	TRBV19	TRBJ1-1	ASSIDWGNTEAF
NA	TRBV5-1	TRBJ2-2	ASSLAAAPTGELF
TRBD2	TRBV9	TRBJ2-7	ASKIERGLEQY
NA	TRBV11-2	TRBJ1-1	ASSSGGGTGKAF